This TCR beta chain was captured by sequencing in a study of control samples from healthy donors and cancer patients (dated by TCRdb to the early 2020s). Cut back by 6 bases and 2 bases, the V and J ends lie 22 bases apart. CDR1 and CDR2 are drawn from the germline V gene: MDHEN, SYDVKM. Reading from cysteine to phenylalanine, the CDR3 counts 17 amino acids. The entry retains the CDR3 DNA only, 51 bases that are in frame from base 1. Library preparation used the immunoSEQ multiplex PCR assay. TCRdb took this table from immuneACCESS and kept in-frame rearrangements with V and J called. Such tables lack part of the clones; where checked against another copy, unresolved V genes explain under half of the gap, and the rest is unexplained. This sample is represented by under 150,000 clones; approximately 92% of them were singletons. Around 1.1% of the sample is held by the ten biggest clonotypes. On this clone: What this receptor recognizes is not known. Base qualities are missing; no much larger clone stands one base away.

This chain is built from TRBV28 and TRBJ1-2; matching of 5 bases hints at TRBD1 as the D gene. The sequencing input was PBMCs. The clonotype was recovered from a woman aged 45-60 years with colorectal cancer. Here the CDR3 is given as CASSKAYFGRANYGYTF. The nucleotides are TGTGCCAGCAGCAAGGCATACTTTGGCAGGGCCAACTATGGCTACACCTTC.